This T cell receptor (beta chain) stems from a study of blood T cell repertoires in COVID-19. In the study overall: Both acute and convalescent COVID-19 samples were obtained from the United States, Italy and Spain. PBMCs, B-cell-depleted T cells, or T cells provided the cDNA or gDNA that made up the material.

The authors' processing: Using reference gene primer amplification, nucleated cell counts were estimated. The method was immunoSEQ multiplex PCR; TCRdb's version includes in-frame clones alone and lacks a portion of them. That table gives V, J and clone size, and the DNA gave D and trimming. The sample has fewer than 150,000 clones; around 76% are singletons. CDR1 PRHDT and CDR2 FYEKMQ come from the germline V gene (reference sequence). With V trimmed by 5 bases and J by 2 bases, 5 bases remained unmatched. The CDR3 has 14 amino acids. The chain links TRBV13 to TRBJ2-7; 8 bases fit TRBD1. Source material: peripheral blood. This receptor was obtained from a human donor in a cohort sampled during active COVID-19. CDR3 sequence (DNA): TGTGCCAGCAGCACCCGGACAGGGACCTACGAGCAGTACTTC. This codes for CASSTRTGTYEQYF. Full variable domain (outside the CDR3, taken from reference TRBV13 and TRBJ2-7): AAGVIQSPRHLIKEKRETATLKCYPIPRHDTVYWYQQGPGQDPQFLISFYEKMQSDKGSIPDRFSAQQFSDYHSELNMSSLELGDSALYFCASSTRTGTYEQYFGPGTRLTVT.